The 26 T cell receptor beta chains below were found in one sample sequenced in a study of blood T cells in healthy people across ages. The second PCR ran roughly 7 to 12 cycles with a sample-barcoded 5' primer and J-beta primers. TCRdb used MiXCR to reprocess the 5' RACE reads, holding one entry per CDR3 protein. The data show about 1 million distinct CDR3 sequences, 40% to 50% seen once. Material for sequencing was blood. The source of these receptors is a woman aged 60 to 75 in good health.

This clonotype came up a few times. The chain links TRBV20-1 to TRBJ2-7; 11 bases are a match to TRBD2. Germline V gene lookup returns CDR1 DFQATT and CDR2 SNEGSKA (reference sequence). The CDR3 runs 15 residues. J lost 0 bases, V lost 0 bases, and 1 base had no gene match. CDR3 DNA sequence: TGCAGTGCTAGAGAACTAGCGGGAGCCTCCTACGAGCAGTACTTC. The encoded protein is CSARELAGASYEQYF.

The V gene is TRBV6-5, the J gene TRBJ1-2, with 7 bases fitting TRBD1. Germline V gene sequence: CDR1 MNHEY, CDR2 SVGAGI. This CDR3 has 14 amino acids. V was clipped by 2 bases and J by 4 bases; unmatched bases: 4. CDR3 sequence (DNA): TGTGCCAGCAGTTACAGACAGGGACGCTATGGCTACACCTTC. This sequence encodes CASSYRQGRYGYTF.

The CDR3 DNA reads TGTGCCAGCAGCTCTGTCGTTTCTACGAACAATGAGCAGTTCTTC. Amino acids: CASSSVVSTNNEQFF. This chain links TRBV7-9 with TRBJ2-1; D is uncertain. V lost 4 bases and J 5 bases, leaving 15 bases between the germline ends. This CDR3 comprises 15 residues. Germline CDR1 reads SEHNR; CDR2 reads FQNEAQ (reference sequence).

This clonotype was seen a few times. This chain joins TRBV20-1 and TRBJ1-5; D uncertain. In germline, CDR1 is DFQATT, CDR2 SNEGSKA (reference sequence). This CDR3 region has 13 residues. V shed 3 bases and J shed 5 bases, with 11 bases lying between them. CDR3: CSASLGPYQPQHF. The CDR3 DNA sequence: TGCAGTGCTAGCCTTGGGCCGTATCAGCCCCAGCATTTT.

The chain's CDR3 is CASSLRPGAYNEQFF. CDR3 bases: TGTGCCAGCAGTTTACGGCCAGGAGCCTACAATGAGCAGTTCTTC. The chain links TRBV27 to TRBJ2-1; D is unclear. Trimming left V 2 bases short and J 2 bases short, with 10 bases between. CDR1 MNHEY and CDR2 SMNVEV come from the germline V gene (reference sequence). The CDR3 totals 15 residues.

The CDR3 coding sequence is TGTGCCAGCAGAACCGGGACTAGCGGCGAAGAGACCCAGTACTTC. The encoded protein is CASRTGTSGEETQYF. The rearrangement joins TRBV21-1 to TRBJ2-7; TRBD2 was called by the table and not checked on the DNA. The closer fit of TRBJ2-5 to the DNA end suggests the J call may be wrong. TRBV21-1 is recorded as a pseudogene. The CDR3 length is 15 residues.

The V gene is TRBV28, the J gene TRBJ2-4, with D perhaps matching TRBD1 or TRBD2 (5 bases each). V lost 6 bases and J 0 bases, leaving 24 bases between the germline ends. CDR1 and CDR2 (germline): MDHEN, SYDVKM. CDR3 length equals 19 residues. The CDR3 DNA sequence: TGTGCCAGCAGCCACCTGAGGGGTAGGCGGACGATAGCCAAAAACATTCAGTACTTC. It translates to CASSHLRGRRTIAKNIQYF.

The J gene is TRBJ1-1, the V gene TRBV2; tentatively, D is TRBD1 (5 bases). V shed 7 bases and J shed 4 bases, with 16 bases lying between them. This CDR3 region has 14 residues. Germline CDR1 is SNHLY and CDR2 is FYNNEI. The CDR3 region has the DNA TGTGCCAGCACCTTAGTCCAGGGTGGCACTGAAGCTTTCTTT. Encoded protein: CASTLVQGGTEAFF. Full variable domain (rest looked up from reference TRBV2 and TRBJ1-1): EPEVTQTPSHQVTQMGQEVILRCVPISNHLYFYWYRQILGQKVEFLVSFYNNEISEKSEIFDDQFSVERPDGSNFTLKIRSTKLEDSAMYFCASTLVQGGTEAFFGQGTRLTVV.

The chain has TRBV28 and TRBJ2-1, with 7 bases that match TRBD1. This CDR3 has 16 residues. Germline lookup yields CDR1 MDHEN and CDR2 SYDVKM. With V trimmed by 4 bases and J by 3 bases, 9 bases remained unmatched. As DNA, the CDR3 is TGTGCCAGCAGTTCAGGCCGGGACAGCCACTACAATGAGCAGTTCTTC. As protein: CASSSGRDSHYNEQFF.

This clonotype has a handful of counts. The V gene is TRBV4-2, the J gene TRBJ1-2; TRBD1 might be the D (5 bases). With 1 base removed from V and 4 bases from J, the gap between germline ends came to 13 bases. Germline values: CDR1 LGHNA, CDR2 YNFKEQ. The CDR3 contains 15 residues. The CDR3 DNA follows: TGTGCCAGCAGCCAAGTAGAAACAGGCCCCTATGGCTACACCTTC. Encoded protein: CASSQVETGPYGYTF.

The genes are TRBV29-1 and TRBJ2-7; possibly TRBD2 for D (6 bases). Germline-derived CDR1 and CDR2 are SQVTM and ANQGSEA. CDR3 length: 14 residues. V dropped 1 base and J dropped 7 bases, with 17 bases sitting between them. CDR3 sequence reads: CSVEGGSGYNEQYF. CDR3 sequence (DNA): TGCAGCGTTGAAGGGGGTAGCGGATACAATGAGCAGTACTTC.

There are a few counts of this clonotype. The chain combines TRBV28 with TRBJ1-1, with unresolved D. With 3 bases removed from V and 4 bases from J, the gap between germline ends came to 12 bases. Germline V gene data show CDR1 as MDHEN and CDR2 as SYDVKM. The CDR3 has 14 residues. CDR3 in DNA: TGTGCCAGCAGTTTGGGTTTTTGGCGCACTGAAGCTTTCTTT. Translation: CASSLGFWRTEAFF.

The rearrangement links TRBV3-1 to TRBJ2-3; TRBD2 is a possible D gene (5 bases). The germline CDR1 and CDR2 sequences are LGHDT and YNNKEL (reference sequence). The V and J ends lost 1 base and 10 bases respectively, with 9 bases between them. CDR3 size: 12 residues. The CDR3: CASSQVEGAQYF. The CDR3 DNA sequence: TGTGCCAGCAGCCAAGTTGAGGGAGCGCAGTATTTT.

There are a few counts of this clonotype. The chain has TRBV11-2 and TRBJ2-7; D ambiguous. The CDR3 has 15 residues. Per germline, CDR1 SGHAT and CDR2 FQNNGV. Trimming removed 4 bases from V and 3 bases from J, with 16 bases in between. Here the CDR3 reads CASSSSDKGHYEQYF. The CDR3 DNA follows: TGTGCCAGCAGCTCTAGTGATAAGGGTCACTACGAGCAGTACTTC.

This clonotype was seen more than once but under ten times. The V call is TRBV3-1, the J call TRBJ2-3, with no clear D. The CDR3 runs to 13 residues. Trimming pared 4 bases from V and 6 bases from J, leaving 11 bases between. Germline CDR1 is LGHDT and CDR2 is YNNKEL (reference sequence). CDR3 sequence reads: CASSPTLGDTQYF. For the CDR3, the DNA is TGTGCCAGCAGCCCGACCCTGGGGGATACGCAGTATTTT.

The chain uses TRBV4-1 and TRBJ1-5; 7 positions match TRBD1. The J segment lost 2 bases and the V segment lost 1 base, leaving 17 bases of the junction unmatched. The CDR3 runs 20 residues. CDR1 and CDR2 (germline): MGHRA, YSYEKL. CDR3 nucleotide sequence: TGCGCCAGCAGCCAAGTCCAGGGCCTAGGGGGCACGTACGGCAATCAGCCCCAGCATTTT. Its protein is CASSQVQGLGGTYGNQPQHF.

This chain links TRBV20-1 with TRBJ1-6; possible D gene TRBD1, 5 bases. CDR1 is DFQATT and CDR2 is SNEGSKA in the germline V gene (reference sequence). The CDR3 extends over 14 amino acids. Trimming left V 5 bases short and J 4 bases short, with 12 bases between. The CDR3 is CSAPEGHYNSPLHF. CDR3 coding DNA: TGCAGTGCTCCGGAGGGGCATTATAATTCACCCCTCCACTTT.

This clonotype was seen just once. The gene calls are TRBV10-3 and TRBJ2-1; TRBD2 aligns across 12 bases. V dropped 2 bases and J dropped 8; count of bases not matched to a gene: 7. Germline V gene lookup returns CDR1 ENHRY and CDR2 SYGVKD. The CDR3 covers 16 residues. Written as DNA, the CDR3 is TGTGCCATCAGTGAGGCAGGAGGACTAGCGGGGCATGAGCAGTTCTTC. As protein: CAISEAGGLAGHEQFF.

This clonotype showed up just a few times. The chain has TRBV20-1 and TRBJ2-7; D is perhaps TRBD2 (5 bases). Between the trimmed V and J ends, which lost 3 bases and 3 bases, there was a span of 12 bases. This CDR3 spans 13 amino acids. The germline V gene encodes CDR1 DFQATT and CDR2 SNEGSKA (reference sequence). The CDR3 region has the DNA TGCAGTGCTAGCGCCGGGGAAGGCTACGAGCAGTACTTC. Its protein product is CSASAGEGYEQYF.

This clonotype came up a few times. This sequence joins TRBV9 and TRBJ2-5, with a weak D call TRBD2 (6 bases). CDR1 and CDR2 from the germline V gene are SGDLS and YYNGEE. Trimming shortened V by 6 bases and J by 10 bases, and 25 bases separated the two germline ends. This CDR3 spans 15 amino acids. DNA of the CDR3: TGTGCCAGCACCCCAACCCTAGCGCTCCAAGAGGACCAGTACTTC. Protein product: CASTPTLALQEDQYF.

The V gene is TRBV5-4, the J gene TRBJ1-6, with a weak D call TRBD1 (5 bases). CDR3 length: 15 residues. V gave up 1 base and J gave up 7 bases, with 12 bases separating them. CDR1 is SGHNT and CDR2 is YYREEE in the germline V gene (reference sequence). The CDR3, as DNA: TGTGCCAGCAGCTTGCAGCAACAGGACAATTCACCCCTCCACTTT. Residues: CASSLQQQDNSPLHF. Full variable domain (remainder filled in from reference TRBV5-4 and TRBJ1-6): ETGVTQSPTHLIKTRGQQVTLRCSSQSGHNTVSWYQQALGQGPQFIFQYYREEENGRGNFPPRFSGLQFPNYSSELNVNALELDDSALYLCASSLQQQDNSPLHFGNGTRLTVT.

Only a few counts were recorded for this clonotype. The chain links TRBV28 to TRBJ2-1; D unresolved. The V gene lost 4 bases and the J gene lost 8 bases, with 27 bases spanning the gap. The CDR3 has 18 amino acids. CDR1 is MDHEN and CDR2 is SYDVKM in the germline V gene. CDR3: CASSSGRSEALLRYEQFF. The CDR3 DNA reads TGTGCCAGCAGTTCCGGGCGAAGTGAGGCCCTGCTACGATATGAGCAGTTCTTC.

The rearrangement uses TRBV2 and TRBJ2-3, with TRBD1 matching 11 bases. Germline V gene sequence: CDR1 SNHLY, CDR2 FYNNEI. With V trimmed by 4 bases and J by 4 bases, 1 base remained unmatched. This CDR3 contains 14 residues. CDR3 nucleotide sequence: TGTGCCAGCAGTGCGGGACAGGGGGCAGATACGCAGTATTTT. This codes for CASSAGQGADTQYF.

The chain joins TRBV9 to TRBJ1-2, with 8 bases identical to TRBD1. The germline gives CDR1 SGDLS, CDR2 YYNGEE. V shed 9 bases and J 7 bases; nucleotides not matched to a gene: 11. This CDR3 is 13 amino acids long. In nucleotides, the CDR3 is TGTGCCACCGCTAACGCAGGGGGCGGTGGCTACACCTTC. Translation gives CATANAGGGGYTF.

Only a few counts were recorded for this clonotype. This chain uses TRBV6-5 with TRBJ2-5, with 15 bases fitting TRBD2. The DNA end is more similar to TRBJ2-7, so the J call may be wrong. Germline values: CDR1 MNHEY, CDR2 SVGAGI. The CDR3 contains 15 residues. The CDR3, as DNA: TGTGCCAGCAGGGACGGGACTAGCGGGAGGTACGAGCAGTACTTC. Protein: CASRDGTSGRYEQYF.

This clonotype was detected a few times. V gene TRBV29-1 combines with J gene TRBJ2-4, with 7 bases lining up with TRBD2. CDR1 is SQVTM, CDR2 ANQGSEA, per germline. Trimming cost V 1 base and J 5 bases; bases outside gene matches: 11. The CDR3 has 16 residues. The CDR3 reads CSVEGLEGGPQNIQYF. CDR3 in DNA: TGCAGCGTTGAAGGTCTTGAGGGAGGGCCGCAAAACATTCAGTACTTC.